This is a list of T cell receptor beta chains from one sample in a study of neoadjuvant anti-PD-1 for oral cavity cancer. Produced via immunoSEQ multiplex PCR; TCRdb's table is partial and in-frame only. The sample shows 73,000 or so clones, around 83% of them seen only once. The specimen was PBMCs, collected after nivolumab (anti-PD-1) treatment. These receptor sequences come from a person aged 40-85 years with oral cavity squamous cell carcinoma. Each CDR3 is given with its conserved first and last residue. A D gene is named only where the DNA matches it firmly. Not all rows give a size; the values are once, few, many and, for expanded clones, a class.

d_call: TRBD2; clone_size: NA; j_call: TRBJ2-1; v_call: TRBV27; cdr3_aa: CASSSWTSGRPTNEQFF; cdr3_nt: TGTGCCAGCAGTTCCTGGACTAGCGGGAGGCCTACAAATGAGCAGTTCTTC
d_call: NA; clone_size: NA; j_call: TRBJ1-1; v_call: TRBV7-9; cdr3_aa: CASSLGQVGEAFF; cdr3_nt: TGTGCCAGCAGCTTAGGACAGGTGGGTGAAGCTTTCTTT
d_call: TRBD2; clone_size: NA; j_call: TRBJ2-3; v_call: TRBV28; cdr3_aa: CASSFLAGGADTQYF; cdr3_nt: TGTGCCAGCAGTTTTCTAGCGGGAGGTGCAGATACGCAGTATTTT
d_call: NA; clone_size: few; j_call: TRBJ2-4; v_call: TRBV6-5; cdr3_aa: CASKDSQSGIQYF; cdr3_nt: TGTGCCAGCAAGGACTCCCAGTCAGGCATTCAGTACTTC
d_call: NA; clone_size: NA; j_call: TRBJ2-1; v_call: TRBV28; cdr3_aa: CASWENNEQFF; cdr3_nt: TGTGCCAGCTGGGAGAACAATGAGCAGTTCTTC
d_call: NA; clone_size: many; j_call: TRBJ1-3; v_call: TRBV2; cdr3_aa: CASSEWVRWSGNTIYF; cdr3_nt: TGTGCCAGCAGTGAATGGGTTCGGTGGTCTGGAAACACCATATATTTT
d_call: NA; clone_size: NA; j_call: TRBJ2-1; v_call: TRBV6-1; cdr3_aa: CASTESVSYNEQFF; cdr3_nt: TGTGCGAGCACAGAATCGGTTTCCTACAATGAGCAGTTCTTC
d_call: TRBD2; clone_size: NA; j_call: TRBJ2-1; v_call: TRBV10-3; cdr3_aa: CAISESIPSGSIYNEQFF; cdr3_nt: TGTGCCATCAGTGAGTCGATCCCTAGCGGGAGTATCTACAATGAGCAGTTCTTC
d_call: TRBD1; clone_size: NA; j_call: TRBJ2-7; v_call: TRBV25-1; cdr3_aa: CASSEKGAGEQYF; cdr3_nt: TGTGCCAGCAGTGAAAAGGGGGCAGGTGAGCAGTACTTC
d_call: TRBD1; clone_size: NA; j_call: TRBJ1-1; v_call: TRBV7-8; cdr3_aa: CASSRSGDRGTEAFF; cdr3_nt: TGTGCCAGCAGCCGAAGTGGGGACAGGGGGACTGAAGCTTTCTTT
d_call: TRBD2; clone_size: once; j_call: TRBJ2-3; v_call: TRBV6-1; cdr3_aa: CASSLRGRGDTQYF; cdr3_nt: TGTGCCAGCAGTCTCCGGGGGAGGGGAGATACGCAGTATTTT
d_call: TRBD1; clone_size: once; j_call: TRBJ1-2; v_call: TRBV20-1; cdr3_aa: CSVGRGGGYTF; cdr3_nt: TGCAGTGTAGGCAGGGGGGGTGGCTACACCTTC
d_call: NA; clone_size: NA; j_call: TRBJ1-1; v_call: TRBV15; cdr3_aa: CATSRGTVNTEAFF; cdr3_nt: TGTGCCACCAGCAGAGGGACGGTTAACACTGAAGCTTTCTTT
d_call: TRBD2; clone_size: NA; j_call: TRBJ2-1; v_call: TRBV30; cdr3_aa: CAWSVPGGNEQFF; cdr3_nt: TGTGCCTGGAGTGTTCCGGGAGGCAATGAGCAGTTCTTC
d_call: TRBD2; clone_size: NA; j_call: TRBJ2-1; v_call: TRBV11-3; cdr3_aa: CASSLSGSYNEQFF; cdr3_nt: TGTGCCAGCAGCTTAAGCGGGAGTTACAATGAGCAGTTCTTC
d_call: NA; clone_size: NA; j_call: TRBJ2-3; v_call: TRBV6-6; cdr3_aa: CASSLLAPTDTQYF; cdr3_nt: TGTGCCAGCAGCCTACTAGCCCCGACAGATACGCAGTATTTT
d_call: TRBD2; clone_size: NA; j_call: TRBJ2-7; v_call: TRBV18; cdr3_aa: CASSPPRTREGLVGYEQYF; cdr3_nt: TGTGCCAGCTCACCTCCCCGCACGAGGGAGGGCCTTGTAGGCTACGAGCAGTACTTC
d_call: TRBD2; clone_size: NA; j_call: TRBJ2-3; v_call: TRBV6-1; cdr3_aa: CASSEGLGLAGGDTQYF; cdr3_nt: TGTGCCAGCAGTGAAGGCTTGGGACTAGCGGGGGGGGATACGCAGTATTTT
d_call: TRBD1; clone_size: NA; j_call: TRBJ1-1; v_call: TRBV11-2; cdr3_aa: CASSWGQGNTEAFF; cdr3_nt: TGTGCCAGCAGCTGGGGACAGGGAAACACTGAAGCTTTCTTT
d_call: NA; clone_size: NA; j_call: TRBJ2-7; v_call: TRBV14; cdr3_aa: CASSQDTGRYEQYF; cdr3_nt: TGTGCCAGCAGCCAGGATACCGGCCGATACGAGCAGTACTTC
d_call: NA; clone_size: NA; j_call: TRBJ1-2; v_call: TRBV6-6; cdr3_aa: CASSYEGGLSGYTF; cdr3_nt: TGTGCCAGCAGTTACGAGGGGGGGTTAAGTGGCTACACCTTC
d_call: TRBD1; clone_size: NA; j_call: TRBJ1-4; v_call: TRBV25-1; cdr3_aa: CASSDGTGGFEKLFF; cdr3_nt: TGTGCCAGCAGTGACGGGACAGGGGGCTTTGAAAAACTGTTTTTT
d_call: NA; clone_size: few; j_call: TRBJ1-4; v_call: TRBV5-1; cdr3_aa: CASSWKTGLNEKLFF; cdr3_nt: TGCGCCAGCAGCTGGAAGACAGGACTTAATGAAAAACTGTTTTTT
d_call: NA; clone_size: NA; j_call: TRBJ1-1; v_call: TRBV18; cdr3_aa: CASSNQGVNTEAFF; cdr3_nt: TGTGCCAGCTCAAATCAAGGGGTGAACACTGAAGCTTTCTTT
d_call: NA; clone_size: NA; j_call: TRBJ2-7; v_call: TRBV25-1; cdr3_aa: CASSPPTGNEQYF; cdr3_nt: TGTGCCAGCAGTCCCCCGACAGGCAACGAGCAGTACTTC
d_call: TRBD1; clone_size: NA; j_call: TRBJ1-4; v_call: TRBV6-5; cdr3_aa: CASSSQGVGEKLFF; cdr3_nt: TGTGCCAGCAGTTCTCAGGGGGTGGGTGAAAAACTGTTTTTT
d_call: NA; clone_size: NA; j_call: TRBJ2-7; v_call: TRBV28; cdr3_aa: CASSLSSGTVKQYF; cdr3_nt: TGTGCCAGCAGCTTATCATCCGGGACCGTCAAGCAGTACTTC
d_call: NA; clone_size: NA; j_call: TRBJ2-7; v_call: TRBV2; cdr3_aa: CASRAGSFSYEQYF; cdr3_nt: TGTGCCAGCAGGGCCGGGTCCTTCTCCTACGAGCAGTACTTC
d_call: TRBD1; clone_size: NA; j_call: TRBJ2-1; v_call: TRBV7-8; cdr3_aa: CASSTGTGSYNEQFF; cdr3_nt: TGTGCCAGCAGCACGGGGACAGGGAGCTACAATGAGCAGTTCTTC
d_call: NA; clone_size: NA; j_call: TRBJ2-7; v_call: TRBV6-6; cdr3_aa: CASSTGYEQYF; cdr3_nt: TGTGCCAGCAGCACAGGATACGAGCAGTACTTC
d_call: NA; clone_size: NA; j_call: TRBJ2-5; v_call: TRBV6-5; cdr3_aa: CASSYSGGPSEETQYF; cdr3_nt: TGTGCCAGCAGTTACTCCGGGGGGCCCTCGGAGGAGACCCAGTACTTC
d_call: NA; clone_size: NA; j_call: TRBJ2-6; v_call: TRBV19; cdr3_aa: CAGRQSGANVLTF; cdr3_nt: TGTGCCGGTAGACAGTCTGGGGCCAACGTCCTGACTTTC
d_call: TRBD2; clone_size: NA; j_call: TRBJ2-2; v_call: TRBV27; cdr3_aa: CASSHIAGRDTGELFF; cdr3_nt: TGTGCCAGCAGTCATATAGCGGGACGGGACACCGGGGAGCTGTTTTTT
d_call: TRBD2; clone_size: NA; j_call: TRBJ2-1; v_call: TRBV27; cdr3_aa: CASSPGTSGRDEQFF; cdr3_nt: TGTGCCAGCAGTCCCGGGACTAGCGGGAGAGATGAGCAGTTCTTC
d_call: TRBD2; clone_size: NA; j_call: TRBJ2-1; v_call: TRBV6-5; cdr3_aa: CASNNPGTSSNEQFF; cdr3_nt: TGTGCCAGCAACAATCCCGGGACTAGTTCTAATGAGCAGTTCTTC
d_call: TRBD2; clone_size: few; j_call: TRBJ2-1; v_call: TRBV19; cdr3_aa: CASSILAGELEQFF; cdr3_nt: TGTGCCAGTAGTATCCTAGCGGGAGAGCTTGAGCAGTTCTTC
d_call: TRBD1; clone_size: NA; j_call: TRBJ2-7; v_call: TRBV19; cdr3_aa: CASSIDSGTGGSSYEQYF; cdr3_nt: TGTGCCAGTAGTATAGACTCCGGGACAGGGGGATCCTCCTACGAGCAGTACTTC
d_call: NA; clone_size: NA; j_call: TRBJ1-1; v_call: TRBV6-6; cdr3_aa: CASSLTEAFF; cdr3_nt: TGTGCCAGCAGTCTGACTGAAGCTTTCTTT
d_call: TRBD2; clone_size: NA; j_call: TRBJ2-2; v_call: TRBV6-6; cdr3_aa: CASSGTSFRELFF; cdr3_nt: TGTGCCAGCAGCGGGACTAGCTTCCGGGAGCTGTTTTTT
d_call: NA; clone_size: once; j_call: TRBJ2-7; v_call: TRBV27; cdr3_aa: CASSLSVWSHEQYF; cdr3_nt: TGTGCCAGCAGTTTAAGTGTGTGGAGCCACGAGCAGTACTTC
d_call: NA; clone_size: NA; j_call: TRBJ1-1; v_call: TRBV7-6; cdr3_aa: CASSLAQLREAFF; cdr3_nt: TGTGCCAGCAGCTTAGCCCAACTTCGCGAAGCTTTCTTT
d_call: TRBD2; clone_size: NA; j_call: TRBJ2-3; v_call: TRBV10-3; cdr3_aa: CAIKSTSVTDTQYF; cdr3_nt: TGTGCCATCAAGTCGACTAGCGTCACAGATACGCAGTATTTT
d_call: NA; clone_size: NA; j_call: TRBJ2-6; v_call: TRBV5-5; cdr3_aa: CASTKGDTGANVLTF; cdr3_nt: TGTGCCAGCACTAAGGGGGATACTGGGGCCAACGTCCTGACTTTC
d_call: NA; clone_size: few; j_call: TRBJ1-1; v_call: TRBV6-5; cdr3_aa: CASRRDGGNTEAFF; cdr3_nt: TGTGCCAGCAGAAGGGACGGGGGGAACACTGAAGCTTTCTTT
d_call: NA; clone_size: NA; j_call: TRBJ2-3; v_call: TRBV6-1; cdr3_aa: CASSEQTDTDTQYF; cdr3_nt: TGTGCCAGCAGTGAACAGACAGACACAGATACGCAGTATTTT
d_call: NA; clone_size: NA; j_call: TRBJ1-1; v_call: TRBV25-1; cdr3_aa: CASSVGARIAEAFF; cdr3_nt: TGTGCCAGCAGTGTGGGGGCGAGGATCGCTGAAGCTTTCTTT
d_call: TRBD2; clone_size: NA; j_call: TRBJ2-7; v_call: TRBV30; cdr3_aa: CAWSVRLAGGPGQYF; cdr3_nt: TGTGCCTGGAGTGTACGACTAGCGGGAGGGCCCGGGCAGTACTTC
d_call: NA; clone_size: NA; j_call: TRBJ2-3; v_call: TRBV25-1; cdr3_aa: CASSEYKRAGTDTQYF; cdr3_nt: TGTGCCAGCAGTGAATATAAGAGGGCGGGCACAGATACGCAGTATTTT
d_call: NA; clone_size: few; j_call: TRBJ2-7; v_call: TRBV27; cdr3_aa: CASSLYGGPYEQYF; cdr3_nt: TGTGCCAGCAGTTTATACGGGGGTCCGTACGAGCAGTACTTC
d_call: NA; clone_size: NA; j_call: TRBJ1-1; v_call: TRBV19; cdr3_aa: CASSIGNTEAFF; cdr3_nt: TGTGCCAGTAGTATCGGGAACACTGAAGCTTTCTTT
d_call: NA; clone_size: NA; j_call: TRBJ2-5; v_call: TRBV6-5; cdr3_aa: CASSVRDYQETQYF; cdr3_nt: TGTGCCAGCAGTGTCCGGGACTACCAAGAGACCCAGTACTTC